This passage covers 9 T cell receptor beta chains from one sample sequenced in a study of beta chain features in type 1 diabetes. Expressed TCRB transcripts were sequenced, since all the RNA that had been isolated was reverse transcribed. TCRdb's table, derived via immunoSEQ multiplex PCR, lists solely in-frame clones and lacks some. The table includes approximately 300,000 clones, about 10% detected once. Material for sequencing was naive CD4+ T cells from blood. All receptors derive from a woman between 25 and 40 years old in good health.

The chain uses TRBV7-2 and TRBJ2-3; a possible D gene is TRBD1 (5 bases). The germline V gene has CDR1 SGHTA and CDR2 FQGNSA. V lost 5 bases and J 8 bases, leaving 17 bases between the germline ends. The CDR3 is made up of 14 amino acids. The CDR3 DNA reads TGTGCCAGCAGCGATAGGGTGGGGCAGGGTACGCAGTATTTT. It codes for CASSDRVGQGTQYF.

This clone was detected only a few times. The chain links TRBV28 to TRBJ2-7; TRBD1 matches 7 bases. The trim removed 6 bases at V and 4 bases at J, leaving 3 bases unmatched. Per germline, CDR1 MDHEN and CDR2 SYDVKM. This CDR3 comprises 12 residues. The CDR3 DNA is TGTGCCAGCAGCCCCAGGGGGTACGAGCAGTACTTC. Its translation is CASSPRGYEQYF.

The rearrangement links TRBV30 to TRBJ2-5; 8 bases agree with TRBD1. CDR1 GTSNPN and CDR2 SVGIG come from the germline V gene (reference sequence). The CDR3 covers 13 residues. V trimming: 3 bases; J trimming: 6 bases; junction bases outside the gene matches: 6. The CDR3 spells CAWRFQGAQTQYF. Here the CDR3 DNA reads TGTGCCTGGAGGTTTCAGGGGGCCCAGACCCAGTACTTC. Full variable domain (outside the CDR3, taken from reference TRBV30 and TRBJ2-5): SQTIHQWPATLVQPVGSPLSLECTVEGTSNPNLYWYRQAAGRGLQLLFYSVGIGQISSEVPQNLSASRPQDRQFILSSKKLLLSDSGFYLCAWRFQGAQTQYFGPGTRLLVL.

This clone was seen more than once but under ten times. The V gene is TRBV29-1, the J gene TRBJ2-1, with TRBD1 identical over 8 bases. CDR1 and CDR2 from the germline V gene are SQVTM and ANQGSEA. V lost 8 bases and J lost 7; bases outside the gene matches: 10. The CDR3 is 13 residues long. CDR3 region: CSLRTGIRNEQFF. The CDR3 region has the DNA TGCAGCCTTAGGACAGGGATCAGGAATGAGCAGTTCTTC.

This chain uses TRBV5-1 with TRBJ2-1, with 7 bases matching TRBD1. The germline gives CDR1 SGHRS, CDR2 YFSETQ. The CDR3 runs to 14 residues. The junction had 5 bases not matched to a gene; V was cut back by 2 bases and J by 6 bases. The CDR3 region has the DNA TGCGCCAGCAGCTTAGGGACAGTCTTCAATGAGCAGTTCTTC. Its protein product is CASSLGTVFNEQFF.

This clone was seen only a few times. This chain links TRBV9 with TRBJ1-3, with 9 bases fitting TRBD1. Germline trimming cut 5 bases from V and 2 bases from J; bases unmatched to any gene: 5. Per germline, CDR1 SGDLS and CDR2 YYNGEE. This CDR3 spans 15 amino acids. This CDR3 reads CASSGQGSTGNTIYF. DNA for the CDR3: TGTGCCAGCAGTGGACAGGGGTCAACTGGAAACACCATATATTTT.

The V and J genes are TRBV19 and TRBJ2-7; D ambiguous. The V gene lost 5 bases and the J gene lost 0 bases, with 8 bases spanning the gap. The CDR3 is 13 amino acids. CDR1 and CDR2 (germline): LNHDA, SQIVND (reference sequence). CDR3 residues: CASSSGSSYEQYF. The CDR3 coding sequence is TGTGCCAGTAGTTCCGGTAGCTCCTACGAGCAGTACTTC.

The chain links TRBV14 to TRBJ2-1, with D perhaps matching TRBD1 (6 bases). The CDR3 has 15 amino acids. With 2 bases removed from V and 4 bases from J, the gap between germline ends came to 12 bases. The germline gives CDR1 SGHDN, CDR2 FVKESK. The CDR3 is CASSQWGLLYNEQFF. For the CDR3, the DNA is TGTGCCAGCAGCCAATGGGGGCTACTATACAATGAGCAGTTCTTC.

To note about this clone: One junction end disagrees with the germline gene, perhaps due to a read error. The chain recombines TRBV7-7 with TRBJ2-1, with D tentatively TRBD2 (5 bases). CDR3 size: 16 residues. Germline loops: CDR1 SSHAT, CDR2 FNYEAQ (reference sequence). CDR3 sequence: CASSPGLRAGYNEQFF. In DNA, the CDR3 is TGTGCTAGCAGCCCTGGCCTCCGGGCGGGTTACAATGAGCAGTTCTTC.